A selection of T cell receptor beta chains follows, all from one sample in a study of T cell changes during pregnancy in multiple sclerosis. The method was immunoSEQ multiplex PCR; TCRdb's version includes in-frame clones alone and lacks a portion of them. The sample gives some 67,000 clones, 91% of which show up once; about 2% is in the top ten. This material consisted of peripheral blood, taken in the first trimester of pregnancy. The receptors here all came from a female donor with multiple sclerosis, enrolled in a pregnancy study. CDR3s include the opening cysteine and the closing phenylalanine or tryptophan. The listing skips clone size in some rows; elsewhere it reads once, few, many or a size class.

v_call	j_call	clone_size	cdr3_aa
TRBV18	TRBJ2-2	NA	CASSGTGTSGMNGELFF
TRBV6-1	TRBJ2-7	NA	CASRAEEQYF
TRBV28	TRBJ2-3	NA	CASSSGPKPGTQYF
TRBV27	TRBJ2-2	NA	CASSSTDGLPAVGELFF
TRBV2	TRBJ2-7	NA	CASSYRAGEQYF
TRBV4-1	TRBJ1-2	NA	CASSQEGSRPIRYTF
TRBV30	TRBJ1-1	NA	CAWSLGSRGGGTFF
TRBV18	TRBJ2-7	NA	CASSSREFSYEQYF
TRBV6-1	TRBJ1-3	once	CASSGGTDSGNTIYF
TRBV9	TRBJ2-7	NA	CASSVSAGENYEQYF
TRBV18	TRBJ2-6	NA	CASSPVSAGANVLTF
TRBV9	TRBJ2-3	once	CASSVGWTEGNTQYF
TRBV5-5	TRBJ2-1	NA	CASSLRLADNEQFF
TRBV30	TRBJ1-1	NA	CAWSDGGEAFF
TRBV18	TRBJ1-5	NA	CASSPTDGRFQPQHF
TRBV6-6	TRBJ1-5	NA	CASRAPQGSNQPQHF
TRBV19	TRBJ1-4	NA	CASSILRGTNEKLFF
TRBV5-1	TRBJ2-7	NA	CASSPGEQGGDRGGYEQYF
TRBV7-6	TRBJ1-1	NA	CASSLGTGNTEAFF
TRBV21-1	TRBJ1-4	once	CASGKTGANEKLFF
TRBV5-8	TRBJ1-1	NA	CASSFFTGTVNTEAFF
TRBV19	TRBJ2-5	NA	CASSIAGTGSRYQETQYF
TRBV27	TRBJ1-2	NA	CASSLSRGAQHYGYTF
TRBV5-4	TRBJ1-1	NA	CATSGRGNTEAFF
TRBV4-1	TRBJ2-7	NA	CASSQGGTGRYEQYF
TRBV27	TRBJ2-3	NA	CASSSGTGQNTQYF
TRBV5-1	TRBJ1-3	NA	CASSLEGGTGNTIYF
TRBV6-1	TRBJ1-4	NA	CASRWGGNEKLFF
TRBV4-1	TRBJ2-7	NA	CASSPLAGGPGEQYF
TRBV5-1	TRBJ2-2	NA	CASSTPRANTGELFF
TRBV18	TRBJ1-2	NA	CASSPDSNYGYTF
TRBV5-6	TRBJ2-6	NA	CASRETGFTGANVLTF
TRBV28	TRBJ1-2	NA	CASSERLVRGGYTF
TRBV19	TRBJ1-5	NA	CASSGWTGSNSNQPQHF
TRBV6-1	TRBJ1-1	NA	CASSAVTGGYTEAFF
TRBV7-9	TRBJ2-5	NA	CASSLTGSRGSETQYF
TRBV6-5	TRBJ2-7	NA	CASSYSPGPYEQYF
TRBV19	TRBJ1-2	NA	CASTGDYGYTF
TRBV10-2	TRBJ2-7	NA	CASSDAGGFYEQYF
TRBV7-8	TRBJ2-2	NA	CASSPGGRGANTGELFF
TRBV28	TRBJ2-5	NA	CASSLGQGIQETQYF
TRBV28	TRBJ2-7	once	CASTTGIEEQYF
TRBV6-6	TRBJ2-1	NA	CASSYSTSGSMNEQFF
TRBV9	TRBJ1-2	NA	CASSYRDSNYGYTF
TRBV27	TRBJ2-2	NA	CASSFSGAGELFF
TRBV19	TRBJ2-2	few	CASTGTGNTGELFF
TRBV14	TRBJ2-7	NA	CASSQAVLPSYEQYF
TRBV30	TRBJ1-5	NA	CAWSDGVNQPQHF
TRBV29-1	TRBJ1-4	NA	CSVSGGGYGEKLFF
TRBV5-1	TRBJ1-2	NA	CASSPGNRVVEDGYTF
TRBV9	TRBJ1-6	NA	CASSVATGASSPLHF